This T cell receptor beta chain was retrieved from a study of early T cells in non-severe SARS-CoV-2 infection. Individual cDNA molecules received unique molecular identifiers. TCRdb redid the calling of the 5' RACE reads with MiXCR, one entry per CDR3 protein. The sample shows around 70,000 distinct CDR3 sequences, roughly an eighth of them seen only once. The J segment lost 2 bases and the V segment lost 3 bases, leaving 7 bases of the junction unmatched. The germline CDR1 and CDR2 sequences are SGHRS and YFSETQ. The CDR3 sequence is 15 residues long. This clonotype was counted at least ten times. This clonotype was sampled from an adult who was a healthcare worker with PCR-confirmed SARS-CoV-2 infection or an uninfected control (not recorded which). The V call is TRBV5-1, the J call TRBJ1-2; 7 nucleotides line up with TRBD1. The source material was whole blood. CDR3 in amino acids: CASSWGTTGNYGYTF. CDR3 nucleotides: TGCGCCAGCAGCTGGGGAACGACAGGGAACTATGGCTACACCTTC. The variable domain in full, with the rest retrieved from reference TRBV5-1 and TRBJ1-2, is KAGVTQTPRYLIKTRGQQVTLSCSPISGHRSVSWYQQTPGQGLQFLFEYFSETQRNKGNFPGRFSGRQFSNSRSEMNVSTLELGDSALYLCASSWGTTGNYGYTFGSGTRLTVV.